One sample yielded the 18 T cell receptor beta chains listed below, sequenced in a study of blood T cell repertoires in COVID-19. This table comes from immunoSEQ multiplex PCR, and its TCRdb copy is limited to in-frame clones, with some not included. The table has 300,000 to 450,000 clones, approximately 90% seen once; the top ten hold 3% to 4.5%. The sequencing sample was made of peripheral blood. The receptors were gathered from a woman aged 55-70 years with COVID-19, enrolled during active disease.

A remark on this clone: Other DNA sequences in the same sample also yield this CDR3. The chain is built from TRBV5-1 and TRBJ2-1; D remains ambiguous. Germline values: CDR1 SGHRS, CDR2 YFSETQ. The CDR3 extends over 11 amino acids. Trimming cost V 0 bases and J 10 bases, with 5 bases left between them. The CDR3 nucleotides read TGCGCCAGCAGCTTGGGACAAGAGCAGTTCTTC. Translation gives CASSLGQEQFF.

Notes on this clone: Other DNA sequences of this sample code for an identical CDR3. The V and J genes are TRBV18 and TRBJ1-5; 7 positions agree with TRBD1. This CDR3 is 13 amino acids long. J lost 5 bases, V lost 6 bases, and 4 bases had no gene match. Germline values: CDR1 KGHSH, CDR2 LQKENI. Here the CDR3 DNA reads TGTGCCAGCTCCCTAGACAGGGATCAGCCCCAGCATTTT. This codes for CASSLDRDQPQHF.

The J gene is TRBJ1-1, the V gene TRBV5-4; 12 bases are shared with TRBD1. This CDR3 is built from 16 residues. J lost 1 base, V lost 4 bases, and 5 bases had no gene match. Germline assignment: CDR1 SGHNT and CDR2 YYREEE (reference sequence). This chain's CDR3 is CASSRGDRGPNTEAFF. The CDR3 DNA reads as TGTGCCAGCAGCCGCGGGGACAGGGGGCCGAACACTGAAGCTTTCTTT.

The chain has TRBV28 and TRBJ1-3, with no clear D. The CDR3 spans 15 residues. Trimming took 2 bases from V and 0 from J, leaving 8 bases between them. Germline V gives CDR1 MDHEN, CDR2 SYDVKM. CDR3 nucleotide sequence: TGTGCCAGCAGTTTAATGGCCCTCTCTGGAAACACCATATATTTT. Protein: CASSLMALSGNTIYF.

The sample holds a few counts of this clone. The chain carries TRBV28 and TRBJ1-4, with a possible D match to TRBD1 (6 bases). Germline-derived CDR1 and CDR2 are MDHEN and SYDVKM. This CDR3 is built from 15 residues. V lost 7 bases and J 6 bases, leaving 18 bases between the germline ends. The CDR3 coding sequence is TGTGCCAGCACCTGGGGGGGCGGGAGATATGAAAAACTGTTTTTT. Translating gives CASTWGGGRYEKLFF.

This clone was seen a single time. This chain uses TRBV21-1 with TRBJ1-2; the listed D gene, TRBD1, was not tested against the DNA. TRBV21-1 is designated a pseudogene. CDR3 size: 16 residues. In DNA form, the CDR3 reads TGTGCCAGCAGCAAAGGGGTCAGGACAGACGCCTATGGCTACACCTTC. This translates into CASSKGVRTDAYGYTF.

The chain combines TRBV7-8 with TRBJ1-1; D uncertain. This CDR3 contains 14 residues. In germline, CDR1 is SGHVS, CDR2 FQNEAQ. V lost 3 bases, J lost 4 bases, and 12 bases lay in between. The CDR3 region has the DNA TGTGCCAGCAGCTTTCGGAACTCGGGCACTGAAGCTTTCTTT. This codes for CASSFRNSGTEAFF.

The V call is TRBV27, the J call TRBJ1-1, with TRBD1 matching 8 bases. The CDR3 extends over 14 amino acids. V gave up 4 bases and J gave up 11 bases; unmatched junction bases: 12. Looked up from germline, CDR1 is MNHEY and CDR2 is SMNVEV (reference sequence). As DNA, the CDR3 is TGTGCCAGCAGTTCGGACCGGACAGGGCCGAGGGCTTTCTTT. It encodes CASSSDRTGPRAFF.

The genes are TRBV4-2 and TRBJ2-1; the D gene is possibly TRBD2 (5 bases). With 3 bases removed from V and 4 bases from J, the gap between germline ends came to 10 bases. Germline V CDR1 and CDR2: LGHNA, YNFKEQ. CDR3 size: 14 residues. For the CDR3, the DNA is TGTGCCAGCAGCCAGATCGGGGTATACAATGAGCAGTTCTTC. Translation gives CASSQIGVYNEQFF.

This chain joins TRBV5-1 and TRBJ1-1, with 8 bases that match TRBD1. V was pared by 3 bases and J by 1 base, with 5 bases of the junction left unmatched. Germline V gives CDR1 SGHRS, CDR2 YFSETQ. This CDR3 has 15 amino acids. The CDR3 spells CASSSHRGTNTEAFF. CDR3 nucleotide sequence: TGCGCCAGCAGCTCCCACAGGGGGACGAACACTGAAGCTTTCTTT.

This chain joins TRBV16 and TRBJ2-5; D perhaps matches TRBD1 (5 bases). Trimming took 4 bases from V and 4 from J, leaving 16 bases between them. CDR3 length: 15 amino acids. Per the germline V gene, CDR1 is KGHSY and CDR2 is FQNENV. The CDR3 nucleotides are TGTGCCAGCAGCCGGATCGACAGTAGTCGAGAGACCCAGTACTTC. Translated, it gives CASSRIDSSRETQYF.

The chain employs TRBV3-1 (or the pseudogene TRBV3-2) and TRBJ1-5, with 9 nucleotides matching TRBD1. The CDR3 loop spans 14 amino acids. Germline CDR1 and CDR2: LGHDT and YNNKEL (reference sequence). The junction had 2 bases not matched to a gene; V was cut back by 3 bases and J by 5 bases. The CDR3: CASSHRQGDQPQHF. Here the CDR3 DNA reads TGTGCCAGCAGCCACCGACAGGGGGATCAGCCCCAGCATTTT.

The chain carries TRBV5-4 and TRBJ1-2; D perhaps matches TRBD1 (5 bases). The V end lost 4 bases, the J end lost 2 bases, and 12 bases lay between the germline ends. Germline V gene sequence: CDR1 SGHNT, CDR2 YYREEE (reference sequence). This CDR3 has 14 amino acids. CDR3 sequence reads: CASSGKDKNYGYTF. DNA for the CDR3: TGTGCCAGCAGCGGAAAGGACAAGAACTATGGCTACACCTTC.

J is TRBJ2-2 and V is TRBV27; 7 bases are a match to TRBD2. The CDR3 extends over 13 amino acids. Trimming took 7 bases from V and 7 from J; bases not matched to a gene: 6. Germline assignment: CDR1 MNHEY and CDR2 SMNVEV (reference sequence). CDR3 sequence reads: CASNQGRVGELFF. DNA for the CDR3: TGTGCCAGCAACCAAGGGAGGGTCGGGGAGCTGTTTTTT.

This clone has only one observation. The chain employs TRBV5-1 and TRBJ1-5; D unclear. CDR3 length: 15 residues. The V and J ends lost 0 bases and 3 bases respectively, with 10 bases between them. Germline CDR1 is SGHRS and CDR2 is YFSETQ. This CDR3 is CASSLAGEVNQPQHF. In DNA, the CDR3 is TGCGCCAGCAGCTTGGCCGGGGAGGTCAATCAGCCCCAGCATTTT.

Regarding this clone: The identical CDR3 is also encoded by other nucleotide sequences in the sample. The CDR3 here is CASSLGSYGYTF. The CDR3 DNA reads TGCGCCAGCAGCTTAGGGAGCTATGGCTACACCTTC. The chain has TRBV5-1 and TRBJ1-2; D is undetermined. CDR3 size: 12 residues. V dropped 2 bases and J dropped 4 bases, with 6 bases sitting between them. The V gene's germline CDR1 is SGHRS and CDR2 YFSETQ. The full variable domain, rest sourced from reference TRBV5-1 and TRBJ1-2, is KAGVTQTPRYLIKTRGQQVTLSCSPISGHRSVSWYQQTPGQGLQFLFEYFSETQRNKGNFPGRFSGRQFSNSRSEMNVSTLELGDSALYLCASSLGSYGYTFGSGTRLTVV.

The sample holds a few counts of this clone. Distinct nucleotide sequences in the sample also encode this CDR3. The chain couples TRBV5-1 to TRBJ1-3; 10 bases map to TRBD1. Germline V CDR1 and CDR2: SGHRS, YFSETQ. The CDR3 consists of 15 residues. V lost 4 bases, J lost 1 base, and 2 bases stayed unmatched. CDR3 nucleotides: TGCGCCAGCAGCCGGACAGGGGGTTCTGGAAACACCATATATTTT. It yields the protein CASSRTGGSGNTIYF.

The rearrangement joins TRBV6-1 to TRBJ2-7; D is possibly TRBD2 (5 bases). Germline-derived CDR1 and CDR2 are MNHNS and SASEGT. Trimming took off 3 bases at V and 3 bases at J, with 15 bases between the two ends. This CDR3 contains 15 residues. The CDR3 nucleotides read TGTGCCAGCAGTGACGTACGGGGAATCAACTACGAGCAGTACTTC. It specifies CASSDVRGINYEQYF.